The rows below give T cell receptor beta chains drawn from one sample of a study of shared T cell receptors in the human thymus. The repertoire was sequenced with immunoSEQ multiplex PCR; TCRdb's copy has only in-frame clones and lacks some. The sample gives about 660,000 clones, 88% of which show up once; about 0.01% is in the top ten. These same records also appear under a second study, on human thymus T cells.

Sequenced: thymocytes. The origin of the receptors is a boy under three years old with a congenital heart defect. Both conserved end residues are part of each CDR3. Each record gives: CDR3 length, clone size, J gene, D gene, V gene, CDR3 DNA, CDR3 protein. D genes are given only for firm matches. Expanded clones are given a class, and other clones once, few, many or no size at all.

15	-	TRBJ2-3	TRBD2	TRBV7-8	TGTGCCAGCAGCTTAAGGTCTAGCGGGCCAGATACGCAGTATTTT	CASSLRSSGPDTQYF
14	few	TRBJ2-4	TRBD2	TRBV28	TGTGCCAGCAGGGGCGGGGGAGCCAAAAACATTCAGTACTTC	CASRGGGAKNIQYF
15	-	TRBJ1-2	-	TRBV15	TGTGCCACCAGCAGAGGACAAGGCTTTAACTATGGCTACACCTTC	CATSRGQGFNYGYTF
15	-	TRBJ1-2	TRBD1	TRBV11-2	TGTGCCAGCAGCCGTGAGGGGGCTCCTGGGTATGGCTACACCTTC	CASSREGAPGYGYTF
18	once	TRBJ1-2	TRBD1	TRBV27	TGTGCCAGCAGAGGGACGACAGGGGTAAAGGGGGTGTACTATGGCTACACCTTC	CASRGTTGVKGVYYGYTF
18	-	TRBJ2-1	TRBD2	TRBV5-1	TGCGCCAGCAGCTCTTGGACTAGCGGGAACTGTTCCTACAATGAGCAGTTCTTC	CASSSWTSGNCSYNEQFF
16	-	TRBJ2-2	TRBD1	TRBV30	TGTGCCTGGGTAGGGACAGGGGGTCTGGAGTCCGGGGAGCTGTTTTTT	CAWVGTGGLESGELFF
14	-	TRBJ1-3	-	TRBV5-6	TGTGCCAGCAGCTTCAGGGACTCTGGAAACACCATATATTTT	CASSFRDSGNTIYF
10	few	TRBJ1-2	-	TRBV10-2	TGCGCCAGCTTCCGGGGTGGCTACACCTTC	CASFRGGYTF
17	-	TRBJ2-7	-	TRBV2	TGTGCCAGCAGTCCCGGGACGACGAGACAGGCACCCTACGAGCAGTACTTC	CASSPGTTRQAPYEQYF
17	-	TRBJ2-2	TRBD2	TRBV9	TGTGCCAGCAGCGTAGGGGCGGGAGGGCCGGTCACCGGGGAGCTGTTTTTT	CASSVGAGGPVTGELFF
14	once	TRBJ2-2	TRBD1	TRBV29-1	TGCAGCGTTGATGTTAACAGGGGCCCCGGGGAGCTGTTTTTT	CSVDVNRGPGELFF
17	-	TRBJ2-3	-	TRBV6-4	TGTGCCACCTCCGAGGGTAGCCTAAATCGAGGCACAGATACGCAGTATTTT	CATSEGSLNRGTDTQYF
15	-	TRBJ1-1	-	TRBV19	TGTGCCAGTAGTATTGGCAGGGCTGTTTTCACTGAAGCTTTCTTT	CASSIGRAVFTEAFF
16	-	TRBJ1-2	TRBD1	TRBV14	TGTGCCAGCAGCCAAGAGGTGACTCGGGACAGGGACGGCTACACCTTC	CASSQEVTRDRDGYTF
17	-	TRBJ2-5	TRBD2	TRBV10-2	TGCGCCAGCAGTGAGTTATACCGGGGGGGGGCGGCGGAGACCCAGTACTTC	CASSELYRGGAAETQYF
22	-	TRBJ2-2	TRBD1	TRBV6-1	TGTGCCAGCAGTGAAGCGGGTCTAGGGGGCTGGCCCCGGGGCCAAAACACCGGGGAGCTGTTTTTT	CASSEAGLGGWPRGQNTGELFF
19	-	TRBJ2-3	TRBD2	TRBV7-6	TGTGCCAGCAGCTTAGAGACTAGCGGGAGCCTTCTAGGTACAGATACGCAGTATTTT	CASSLETSGSLLGTDTQYF
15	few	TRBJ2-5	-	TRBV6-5	TGTGCCAGCAGTGCAAGCGGCCTAAGAGAAGAGACCCAGTACTTC	CASSASGLREETQYF
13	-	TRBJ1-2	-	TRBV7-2	TGTGCCAGCAGCTTAGCCGCAGGAGGCGGCTACACCTTC	CASSLAAGGGYTF
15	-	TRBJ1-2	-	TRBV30	TGTGCCTCTCTGACTGAGATACTCCTAGGCCGTGGCTACACCTTC	CASLTEILLGRGYTF
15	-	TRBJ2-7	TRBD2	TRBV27	TGTGCCAGCAGTTGGGGACTAGGGAGCTCCTACGAGCAGTACTTC	CASSWGLGSSYEQYF
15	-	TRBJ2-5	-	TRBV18	TGTGCCAGCTCACCACAGGGAGGAGGCGGGGAGACCCAGTACTTC	CASSPQGGGGETQYF
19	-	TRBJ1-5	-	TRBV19	TGTGCCAGTAGTATAGTGAGTGGACATCCCACAGGTAGCAATCAGCCCCAGCATTTT	CASSIVSGHPTGSNQPQHF
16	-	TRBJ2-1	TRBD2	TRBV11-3	TGTGCCAGCAGCTCTAGCGGGAGGATCCCCTACAATGAGCAGTTCTTC	CASSSSGRIPYNEQFF
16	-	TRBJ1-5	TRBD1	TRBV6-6	TGTGCCAGCAGTTACTTCCCCGGGACAGGGGATCAGCCCCAGCATTTT	CASSYFPGTGDQPQHF
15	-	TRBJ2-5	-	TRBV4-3	TGCGCCAGCAGCCAAACTACAGGGTCGCTAGAGACCCAGTACTTC	CASSQTTGSLETQYF
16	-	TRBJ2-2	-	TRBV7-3	TGTGCCAGCAGCTTACCCCACGGGGTTTGGACCGGGGAGCTGTTTTTT	CASSLPHGVWTGELFF
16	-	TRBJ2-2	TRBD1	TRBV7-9	TGTGCCAGCAGCTTAAGTGGGACAGGGTGCACCGGGGAGCTGTTTTTT	CASSLSGTGCTGELFF
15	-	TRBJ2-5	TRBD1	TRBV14	TGTGCCAGCAGCGCCCGGGACAGAGAGCAAGAGACCCAGTACTTC	CASSARDREQETQYF
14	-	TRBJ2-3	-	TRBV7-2	TGTGCCGGCAGCTTAGCTAGCGGCACAGATACGCAGTATTTT	CAGSLASGTDTQYF
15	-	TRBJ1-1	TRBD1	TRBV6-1	TGTGCCAGCAGTGAAGTTGTCAGGGGGCAGAATGAAGCTTTCTTT	CASSEVVRGQNEAFF
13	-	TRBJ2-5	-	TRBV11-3	TGTGCCAGCAGCTTAGGTAATCAAGAGACCCAGTACTTC	CASSLGNQETQYF
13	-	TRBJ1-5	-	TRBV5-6	TGTGCCAGCAGCTTGGGACGGGATCAGCCCCAGCATTTT	CASSLGRDQPQHF
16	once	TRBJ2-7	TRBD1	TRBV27	TGTGCCAGCAGTTTATCCCCCGGGACAGGGCAATACGAGCAGTACTTC	CASSLSPGTGQYEQYF
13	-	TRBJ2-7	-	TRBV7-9	TGTGCCAGCAGCCCCGAAGGGGATCGGGAGCAGTACTTC	CASSPEGDREQYF
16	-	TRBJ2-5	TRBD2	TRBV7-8	TGTGCCAGCAGCTTAGTTGGCGGGAGGGCGGGAGAGACCCAGTACTTC	CASSLVGGRAGETQYF
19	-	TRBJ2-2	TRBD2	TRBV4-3	TGCGCCAGCAGCCAAGATAGCGGGTCGCGCGGGAGGGGAACCGGGGAGCTGTTTTTT	CASSQDSGSRGRGTGELFF
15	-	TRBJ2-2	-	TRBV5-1	TGCGCCAGCAGCTTGGACGGAGATACCACCGGGGAGCTGTTTTTT	CASSLDGDTTGELFF
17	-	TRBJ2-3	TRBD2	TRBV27	TGTGCCAGCAGTTTATTCCTAGGGACTAGCGGCACAGATACGCAGTATTTT	CASSLFLGTSGTDTQYF